This T cell receptor beta chain was sequenced in a study of shared clonotypes between healthy human individuals. Study-wide results and limits: A few donors held about 5% of naive CD4 clonotypes in common.

Assay used: immunoSEQ multiplex PCR; TCRdb lists only in-frame clones, some missing. The sample records a few hundred thousand clones, almost 97% being singletons. Each of the donors was a healthy adult who was HIV-negative and had not had a recent acute infection or vaccination. The split of CD4+ cells yielded CD45RA+ naive and CD45RA-negative memory subsets. The CDR3 contains 15 residues. With 6 bases removed from V and 3 bases from J, the gap between germline ends came to 17 bases. Germline values: CDR1 MGHRA, CDR2 YSYEKL. A word on this clone: Its antigen is unidentified.

The sample taken for sequencing was naive CD4+ T cells sorted from blood. Subset denoted: CD45RA+ positively selected. The receptor's source is a woman between 25 and 40 years old in good health. The chain has TRBV4-1 and TRBJ1-1; D call uncertain. Written as DNA, the CDR3 is TGCGCCAGCAGTAACCCCCCTAGTAAGGACACTGAAGCTTTCTTT. Translated: CASSNPPSKDTEAFF.